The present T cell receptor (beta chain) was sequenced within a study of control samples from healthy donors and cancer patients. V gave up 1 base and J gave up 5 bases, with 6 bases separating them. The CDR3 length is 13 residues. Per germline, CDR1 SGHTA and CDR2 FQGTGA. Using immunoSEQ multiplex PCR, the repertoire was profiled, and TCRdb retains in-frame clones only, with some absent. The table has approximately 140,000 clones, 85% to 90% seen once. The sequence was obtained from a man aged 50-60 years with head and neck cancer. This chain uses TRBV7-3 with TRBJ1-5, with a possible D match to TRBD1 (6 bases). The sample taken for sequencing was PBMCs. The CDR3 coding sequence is TGTGCCAGCAGCTTAAACAGGGATCAGCCCCAGCATTTT. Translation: CASSLNRDQPQHF.